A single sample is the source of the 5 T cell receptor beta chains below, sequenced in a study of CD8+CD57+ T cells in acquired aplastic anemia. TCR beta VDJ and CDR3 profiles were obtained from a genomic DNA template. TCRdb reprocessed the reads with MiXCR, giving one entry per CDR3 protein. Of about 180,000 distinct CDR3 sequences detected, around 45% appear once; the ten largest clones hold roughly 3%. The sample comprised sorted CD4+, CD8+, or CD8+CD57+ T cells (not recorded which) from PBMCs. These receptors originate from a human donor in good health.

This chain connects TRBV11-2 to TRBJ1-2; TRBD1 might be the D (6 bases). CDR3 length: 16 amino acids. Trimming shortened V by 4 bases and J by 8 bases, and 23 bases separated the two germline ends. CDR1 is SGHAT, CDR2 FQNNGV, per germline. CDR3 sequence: CASSSNPGQLGRGYTF. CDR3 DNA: TGTGCCAGCAGCTCGAACCCAGGACAGCTGGGTCGGGGCTACACCTTC.

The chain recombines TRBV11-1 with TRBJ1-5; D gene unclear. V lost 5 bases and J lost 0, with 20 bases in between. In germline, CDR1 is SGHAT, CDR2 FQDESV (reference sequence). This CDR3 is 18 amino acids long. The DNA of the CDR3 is TGTGCCAGCAGCCCTAGGTGCCGCCGGGAGGATAGCAATCAGCCCCAGCATTTT. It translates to CASSPRCRREDSNQPQHF. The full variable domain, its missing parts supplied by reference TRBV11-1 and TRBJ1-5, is EAEVAQSPRYKITEKSQAVAFWCDPISGHATLYWYRQILGQGPELLVQFQDESVVDDSQLPKDRFSAERLKGVDSTLKIQPAELGDSAMYLCASSPRCRREDSNQPQHFGDGTRLSIL.

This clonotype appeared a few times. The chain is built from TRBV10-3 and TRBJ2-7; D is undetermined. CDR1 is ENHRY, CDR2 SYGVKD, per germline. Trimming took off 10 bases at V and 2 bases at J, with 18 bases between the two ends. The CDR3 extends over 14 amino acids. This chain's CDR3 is CATASTGETYEQYF. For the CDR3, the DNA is TGTGCCACCGCCTCAACGGGCGAAACCTACGAGCAGTACTTC.

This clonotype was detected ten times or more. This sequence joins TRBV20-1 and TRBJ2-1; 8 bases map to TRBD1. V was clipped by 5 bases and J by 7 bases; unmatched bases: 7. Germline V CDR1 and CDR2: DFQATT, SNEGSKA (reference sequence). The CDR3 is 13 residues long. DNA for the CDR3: TGCAGTGCTGAGGCCGGGACAGGTAATGAGCAGTTCTTC. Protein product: CSAEAGTGNEQFF.

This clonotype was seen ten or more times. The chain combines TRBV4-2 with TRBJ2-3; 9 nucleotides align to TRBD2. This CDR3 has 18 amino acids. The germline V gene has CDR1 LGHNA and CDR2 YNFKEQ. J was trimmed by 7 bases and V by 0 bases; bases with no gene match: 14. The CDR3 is CASSQENQPGTSMNTQYF. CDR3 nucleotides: TGTGCCAGCAGCCAAGAGAACCAACCCGGGACTAGCATGAATACGCAGTATTTT.